This T cell receptor beta chain comes out of a study of a mutant IDH1 vaccine in newly diagnosed glioma. Background on the study: Vaccinations, eight in total, occurred in weeks 1, 3, 5, 7, 11, 15, 19, 23. General study points: Pseudoprogression appeared independent of alterations in top peripheral clonotypes.

Assay used: immunoSEQ multiplex PCR; TCRdb lists only in-frame clones, some missing. The sample consists of about 43,000 clones, about four fifths of them appearing once. In the case of this clone: What it binds is unknown.

The time point: week 23, last vaccination. Every single dose of the vaccine, 300 ug of mutant IDH1 20-mer peptide, came with topical imiquimod. V was trimmed by 2 bases and J by 6 bases, leaving 2 bases between them. This CDR3 region has 11 residues. The germline gives CDR1 MNHNS, CDR2 SASEGT. This TCR derives from a woman aged 18-29 years with glioma. Some clones in this sample may be carry-over from other donors' samples. The sequencing here drew on PBMCs, taken from a glioma patient whose treatment included an IDH1 peptide vaccine. V and J are TRBV6-1 and TRBJ2-1; D is unresolved. The DNA of the CDR3 is TGTGCCAGCAGTGAATTCAATGAGCAGTTCTTC. This codes for CASSEFNEQFF.